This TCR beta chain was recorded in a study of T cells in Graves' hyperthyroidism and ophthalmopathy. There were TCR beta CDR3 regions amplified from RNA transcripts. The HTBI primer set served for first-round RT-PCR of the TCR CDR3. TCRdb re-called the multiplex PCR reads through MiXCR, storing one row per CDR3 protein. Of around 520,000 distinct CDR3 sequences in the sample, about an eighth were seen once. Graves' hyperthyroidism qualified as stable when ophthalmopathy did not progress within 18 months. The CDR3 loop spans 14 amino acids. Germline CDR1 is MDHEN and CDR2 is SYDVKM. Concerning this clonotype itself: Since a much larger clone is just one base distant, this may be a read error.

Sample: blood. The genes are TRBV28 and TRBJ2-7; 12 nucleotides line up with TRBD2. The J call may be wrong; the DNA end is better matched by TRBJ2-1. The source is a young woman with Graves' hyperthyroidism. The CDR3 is CASSPSGRDYEQFF. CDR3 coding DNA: TGTGCCAGCAGTCCTAGCGGGAGGGACTACGAGCAGTTCTTC.